The 9 T cell receptor beta chains in this list originate from one sample, sequenced in a study of blood T cell repertoires in COVID-19. The assay was immunoSEQ multiplex PCR, and TCRdb's table has in-frame clones only and misses some. The data show approximately 99,000 clones, around 83% seen once. Sequencing used peripheral blood. Receptors originate from a woman in her fifties or sixties in a cohort sampled during active or convalescent COVID-19.

CDR3 DNA sequence: TGTGCCAGCAGCCTCGGTCGGCAGGCGTGGAGCTACACCTTC. This sequence encodes CASSLGRQAWSYTF. This sequence joins TRBV7-9 and TRBJ1-2; D gene uncertain. This CDR3 spans 14 amino acids. Trimming shortened V by 5 bases and J by 9 bases, and 19 bases separated the two germline ends. The germline CDR1 and CDR2 sequences are SEHNR and FQNEAQ (reference sequence).

In DNA form, the CDR3 reads TGTGCCAGCAGTCCCGGGACAGACTCCTACGAGCAGTACTTC. Its protein is CASSPGTDSYEQYF. The chain couples TRBV3-1 (or the pseudogene TRBV3-2) to TRBJ2-7, with 7 bases identical to TRBD1. The CDR3 has 14 amino acids. From germline, CDR1 is LGHDT and CDR2 YNNKEL (reference sequence). With 6 bases clipped from V and 0 bases from J, the junction kept 5 bases outside the gene matches.

The rearrangement links TRBV5-1 to TRBJ1-2; TRBD1 matches at 7 bases. The CDR3 covers 15 residues. V lost 0 bases and J lost 6; bases outside the gene matches: 8. Looked up from germline, CDR1 is SGHRS and CDR2 is YFSETQ. In nucleotides, the CDR3 is TGCGCCAGCAGCTTGGGTGGACAGGTTGTCCATGGCTACACCTTC. It encodes CASSLGGQVVHGYTF.

The chain uses TRBV11-1 and TRBJ2-3; D is unresolved. CDR1 and CDR2 from the germline V gene are SGHAT and FQDESV (reference sequence). Between the trimmed V and J ends, which lost 4 bases and 2 bases, there was a span of 16 bases. The CDR3 loop spans 16 amino acids. The CDR3 spells CASSSAVLLSTDTQYF. The CDR3 DNA reads TGTGCCAGCAGCTCGGCGGTTCTCCTATCCACAGATACGCAGTATTTT.

The chain recombines TRBV7-2 with TRBJ2-7; D uncertain. CDR3 length: 13 amino acids. The germline V gene has CDR1 SGHTA and CDR2 FQGNSA. Trimming cost V 1 base and J 7 bases, with 11 bases left between them. This CDR3 reads CASSLGVEREQYF. CDR3 nucleotides: TGTGCCAGCAGCTTAGGGGTGGAGAGGGAGCAGTACTTC.

The chain combines TRBV3-1 (or the pseudogene TRBV3-2) with TRBJ2-2, with D possibly being TRBD1 (6 bases). Germline V CDR1 and CDR2: LGHDT, YNNKEL (reference sequence). V gave up 1 base and J gave up 5 bases, with 8 bases separating them. The CDR3 extends over 14 amino acids. The CDR3 nucleotides are TGTGCCAGCAGCCAAGTTACAGGGACCGGGGAGCTGTTTTTT. Amino acids: CASSQVTGTGELFF.

This rearrangement joins TRBV5-6 to TRBJ2-1, with TRBD1 identical over 8 bases. Germline V lookup: CDR1 SGHDT, CDR2 YYEEEE. This CDR3 spans 12 amino acids. Losses at the gene ends were 2 bases for V and 10 bases for J; bases not matched to a gene: 2. The CDR3 here is CASSLWDREQFF. The CDR3 DNA sequence: TGTGCCAGCAGCTTATGGGACAGGGAGCAGTTCTTC. Full variable domain (remainder filled in from reference TRBV5-6 and TRBJ2-1): DAGVTQSPTHLIKTRGQQVTLRCSPKSGHDTVSWYQQALGQGPQFIFQYYEEEERQRGNFPDRFSGHQFPNYSSELNVNALLLGDSALYLCASSLWDREQFFGPGTRLTVL.

CDR3: CASSFSDRDPWTQYF. CDR3 coding DNA: TGTGCCAGCAGCTTTAGTGACAGGGATCCATGGACCCAGTACTTC. The chain recombines TRBV11-1 with TRBJ2-5, with 7 bases lining up with TRBD1. The CDR3 spans 15 residues. J gave up 7 bases and V 3 bases, and 11 bases lay outside the gene matches. The germline gives CDR1 SGHAT, CDR2 FQDESV (reference sequence).

This chain connects TRBV5-1 to TRBJ1-1; 9 positions agree with TRBD1. The V segment lost 4 bases and the J segment 2 bases; nucleotides outside the gene matches: 18. Germline V gene sequence: CDR1 SGHRS, CDR2 YFSETQ. The CDR3 is 19 residues long. CDR3 loop: CASSQTTGGAGRSNTEAFF. The CDR3 coding sequence is TGCGCCAGCAGCCAGACTACAGGGGGCGCCGGCAGGTCAAACACTGAAGCTTTCTTT.